This T cell receptor beta chain emerged from a study of T-cell memory formation after mild COVID-19. Study as a whole: Each donor largely had its own TCR clusters. Study results and limitations: Clones which contracted sat mainly in CM and EM if CD4+, and in EMRA if CD8+. Later expanders leaned CD4+, whereas day 15 to 85 contracting clones were balanced CD4/CD8.

Sample barcodes and UMIs were carried by the TCR alpha and TCR beta cDNA libraries that 5'RACE generated with constant-segment primers. One entry per CDR3 protein, called by TCRdb with MiXCR from the 5' RACE reads. This sample has roughly 110,000 distinct CDR3 sequences, with roughly an eighth found just once. The CDR3 covers 12 residues. Trimming took 6 bases from V and 5 from J; bases not matched to a gene: 1. This clonotype was detected only a few times. The antigen is unknown. The rearrangement uses TRBV12-3 or TRBV12-4 and TRBJ2-5, with 9 bases identical to TRBD1. Sequencing was performed on PBMCs or a T cell subset sorted from them (not recorded which). The receptor was isolated from a man aged 18 to 29 who had mild COVID-19 (a few samples of this study predate the infection). Cell type and time point are not known. CDR3 protein: CASRDRGETQYF. In DNA form, the CDR3 reads TGTGCCAGCAGAGACAGGGGGGAGACCCAGTACTTC.